This is a list of T cell receptor beta chains from one sample in a study of long-term antiretroviral therapy in people with HIV. Here immunoSEQ multiplex PCR was the method, and the copy in TCRdb shows in-frame clones only, minus some. This sample carries about 36,000 clones, 75% to 85% of them seen once, and the ten largest clones take around 5.5%. The sequencing used unsorted PBMCs, collected 3.4 years after starting antiretroviral therapy. The receptors were sampled from a man aged 25 to 45 with HIV. Each CDR3 is given with its conserved first and last residue. Each record gives: clone size, V gene, J gene, D gene, CDR3 protein, CDR3 DNA. D genes are given only for firm matches. Some rows have no size entry. The others give once, few or many, or a class for an expanded clone.

>.|TRBV29-1|TRBJ1-2|TRBD1
CSVHSGGAWYGYTF
TGCAGCGTGCACTCAGGGGGCGCTTGGTATGGCTACACCTTC
>once|TRBV5-4|TRBJ2-5|.
CASSLQGTETQYF
TGTGCCAGCAGCTTGCAGGGTACTGAGACCCAGTACTTC
>few|TRBV9|TRBJ2-7|TRBD1
CASSVGGTGATYEQYF
TGTGCCAGCAGCGTAGGGGGGACAGGGGCTACCTACGAGCAGTACTTC
>.|TRBV27|TRBJ2-3|TRBD1
CASSTGGLSTDTQYF
TGTGCCAGCAGCACAGGGGGCCTAAGCACAGATACGCAGTATTTT
>.|TRBV14|TRBJ1-2|.
CASSHTRDNGYTF
TGTGCCAGCAGCCACACCCGGGACAATGGCTACACCTTC
>.|TRBV6-6|TRBJ2-7|.
CATSPGYEQYF
TGTGCCACCTCTCCGGGGTACGAGCAGTACTTC
>.|TRBV7-8|TRBJ2-7|TRBD2
CASSLGIAGGSYEQYF
TGTGCCAGCAGCTTAGGAATCGCGGGAGGGTCCTACGAGCAGTACTTC
>.|TRBV28|TRBJ2-4|.
CASSPLDRLAKNIQYF
TGTGCCAGCAGTCCGCTGGACAGACTAGCCAAAAACATTCAGTACTTC
>.|TRBV7-8|TRBJ2-3|TRBD2
CASSLRPIAGAQYF
TGTGCCAGCAGCTTACGCCCGATAGCGGGAGCGCAGTATTTT
>.|TRBV5-6|TRBJ2-7|.
CASSPGAYEQYF
TGTGCCAGCAGCCCGGGGGCGTACGAGCAGTACTTC
>.|TRBV18|TRBJ2-3|.
CASSQRGTISTDTQYF
TGTGCCAGCTCACAACGTGGAACCATAAGCACAGATACGCAGTATTTT
>medium-sized|TRBV6-1|TRBJ2-3|TRBD1
CASSRTGDTDTQYF
TGTGCCAGCAGTAGGACAGGGGACACAGATACGCAGTATTTT
>.|TRBV15|TRBJ2-2|TRBD1
CATSRGTGWAGELFF
TGTGCCACCAGCAGGGGGACAGGGTGGGCCGGGGAGCTGTTTTTT
>.|TRBV29-1|TRBJ2-1|TRBD2
CSVGGTSGSGNEQFF
TGCAGCGTGGGGGGGACTAGCGGGAGTGGGAATGAGCAGTTCTTC
>.|TRBV5-6|TRBJ2-1|.
CASSTPRPRRVDEQFF
TGTGCCAGCAGCACCCCTCGGCCACGGAGGGTGGATGAGCAGTTCTTC